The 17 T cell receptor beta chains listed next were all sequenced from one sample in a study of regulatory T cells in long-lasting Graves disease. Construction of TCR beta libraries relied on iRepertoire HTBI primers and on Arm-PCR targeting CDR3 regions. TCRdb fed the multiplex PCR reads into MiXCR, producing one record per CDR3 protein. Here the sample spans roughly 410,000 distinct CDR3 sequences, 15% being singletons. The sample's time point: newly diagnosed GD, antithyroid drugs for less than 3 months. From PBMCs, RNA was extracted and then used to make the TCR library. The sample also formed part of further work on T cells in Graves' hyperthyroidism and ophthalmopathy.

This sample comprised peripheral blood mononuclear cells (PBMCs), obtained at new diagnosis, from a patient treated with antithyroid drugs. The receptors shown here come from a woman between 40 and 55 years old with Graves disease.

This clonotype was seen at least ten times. The CDR3 reads CASGNRDRVADTQYF. DNA of the CDR3: TGTGCCAGCGGAAACCGGGACAGGGTTGCAGATACGCAGTATTTT. V gene TRBV5-4 combines with J gene TRBJ2-3; 9 bases match TRBD1. CDR3 size: 15 residues. J lost 4 bases, V lost 7 bases, and 10 bases had no gene match. The germline V gene has CDR1 SGHNT and CDR2 YYREEE (reference sequence).

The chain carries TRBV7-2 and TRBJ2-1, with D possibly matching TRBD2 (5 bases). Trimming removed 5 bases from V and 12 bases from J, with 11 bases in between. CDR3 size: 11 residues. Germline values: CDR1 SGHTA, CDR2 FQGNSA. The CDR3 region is CASSNGERQFF. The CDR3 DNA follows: TGTGCCAGCAGCAATGGGGAGAGGCAGTTCTTC. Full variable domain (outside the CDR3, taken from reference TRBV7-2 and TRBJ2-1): GAGVSQSPSNKVTEKGKDVELRCDPISGHTALYWYRQSLGQGLEFLIYFQGNSAPDKSGLPSDRFSAERTGGSVSTLTIQRTQQEDSAVYLCASSNGERQFFGPGTRLTVL.

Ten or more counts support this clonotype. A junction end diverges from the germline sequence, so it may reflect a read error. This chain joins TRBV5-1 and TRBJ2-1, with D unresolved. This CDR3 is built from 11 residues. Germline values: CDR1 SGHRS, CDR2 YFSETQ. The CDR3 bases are TGTGCCAGCAGCTTAGAGGATGAGCAGTTCTTC. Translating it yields CASSLEDEQFF.

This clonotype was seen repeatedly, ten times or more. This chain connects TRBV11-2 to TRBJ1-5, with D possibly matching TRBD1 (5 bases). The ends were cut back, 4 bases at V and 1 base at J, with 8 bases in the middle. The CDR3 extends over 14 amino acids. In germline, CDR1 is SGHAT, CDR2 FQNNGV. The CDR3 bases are TGTGCCAGCAGCTGGGGGGGGAGCAATCAGCCCCAGCATTTT. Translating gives CASSWGGSNQPQHF.

CDR3 bases: TGTGCCAGCAGCGACGCCGGACTAGCGGGAGGTACTTCCTACAATGAGCAGTTCTTC. Translated: CASSDAGLAGGTSYNEQFF. The chain recombines TRBV9 with TRBJ2-1; 14 bases are a match to TRBD2. Germline V lookup: CDR1 SGDLS, CDR2 YYNGEE. The CDR3 is 19 amino acids. V trimming: 3 bases; J trimming: 1 base; junction bases outside the gene matches: 9. Full variable domain (missing parts from reference TRBV9 and TRBJ2-1): DSGVTQTPKHLITATGQRVTLRCSPRSGDLSVYWYQQSLDQGLQFLIQYYNGEERAKGNILERFSAQQFPDLHSELNLSSLELGDSALYFCASSDAGLAGGTSYNEQFFGPGTRLTVL.

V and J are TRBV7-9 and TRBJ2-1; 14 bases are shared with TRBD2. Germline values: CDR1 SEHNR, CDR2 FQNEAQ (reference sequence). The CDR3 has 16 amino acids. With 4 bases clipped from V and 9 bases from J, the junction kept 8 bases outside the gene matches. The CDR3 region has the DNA TGTGCCAGCAGCTCACCGGGACTAGCGGGAGCAGGTGAGCAGTTCTTC. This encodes CASSSPGLAGAGEQFF. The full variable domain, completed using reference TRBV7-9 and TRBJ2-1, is DTGVSQNPRHKITKRGQNVTFRCDPISEHNRLYWYRQTLGQGPEFLTYFQNEAQLEKSRLLSDRFSAERPKGSFSTLEIQRTEQGDSAMYLCASSSPGLAGAGEQFFGPGTRLTVL.

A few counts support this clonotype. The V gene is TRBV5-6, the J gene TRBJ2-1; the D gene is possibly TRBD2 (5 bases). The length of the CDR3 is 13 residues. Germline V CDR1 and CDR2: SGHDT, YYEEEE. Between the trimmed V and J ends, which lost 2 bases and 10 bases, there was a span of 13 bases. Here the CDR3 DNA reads TGTGCCAGCAGCTTCCGACTATTAACGGAGCAGTTCTTC. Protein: CASSFRLLTEQFF.

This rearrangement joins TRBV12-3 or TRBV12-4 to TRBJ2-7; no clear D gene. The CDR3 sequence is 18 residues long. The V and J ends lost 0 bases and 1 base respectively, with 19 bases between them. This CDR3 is CASSLAPGGRGPSYEQYF. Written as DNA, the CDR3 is TGTGCCAGCAGTTTAGCGCCCGGCGGCCGCGGACCTTCCTACGAGCAGTACTTC.

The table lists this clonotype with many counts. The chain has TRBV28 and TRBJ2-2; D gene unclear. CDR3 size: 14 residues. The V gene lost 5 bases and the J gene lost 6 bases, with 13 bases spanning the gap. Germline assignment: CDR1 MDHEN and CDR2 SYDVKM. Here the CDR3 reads CASSPPFHAGELFF. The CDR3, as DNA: TGTGCCAGCAGTCCCCCCTTCCACGCCGGGGAGCTGTTTTTT.

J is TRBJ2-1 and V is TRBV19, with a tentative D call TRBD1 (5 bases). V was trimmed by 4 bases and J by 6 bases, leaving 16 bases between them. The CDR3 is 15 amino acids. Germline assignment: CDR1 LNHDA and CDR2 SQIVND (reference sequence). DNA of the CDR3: TGTGCCAGTAGTAGATGGGGCAGGGCCCCCAATGAGCAGTTCTTC. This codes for CASSRWGRAPNEQFF.

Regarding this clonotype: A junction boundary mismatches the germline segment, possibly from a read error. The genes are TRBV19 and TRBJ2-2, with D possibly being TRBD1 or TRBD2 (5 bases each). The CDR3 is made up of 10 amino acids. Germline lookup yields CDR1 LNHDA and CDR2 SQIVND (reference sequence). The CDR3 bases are TGCGGGGCAAACACCGGGGAGCTGTTTTTT. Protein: CGANTGELFF. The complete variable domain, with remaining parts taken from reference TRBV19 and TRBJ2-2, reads DGGITQSPKYLFRKEGQNVTLSCEQNLNHDAMYWYRQDPGQGLRLIYYSQIVNDFQKGDIAEGYSVSREKKESFPLTVTSAQKNPTAFYLCGANTGELFFGEGSRLTVL.

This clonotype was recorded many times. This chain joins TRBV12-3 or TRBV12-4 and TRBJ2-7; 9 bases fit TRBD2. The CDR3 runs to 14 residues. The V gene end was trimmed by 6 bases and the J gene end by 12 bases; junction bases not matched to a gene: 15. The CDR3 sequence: CASSVSSRAGGRYF. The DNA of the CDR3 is TGTGCCAGCAGCGTATCTAGTCGGGCGGGAGGGAGGTACTTC.

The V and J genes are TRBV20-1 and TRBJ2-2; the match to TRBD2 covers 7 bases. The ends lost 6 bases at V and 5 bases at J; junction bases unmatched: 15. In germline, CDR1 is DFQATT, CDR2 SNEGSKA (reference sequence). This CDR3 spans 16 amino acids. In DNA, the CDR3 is TGCAGTGCCCGTCCACCTCAGGGCGGGGGAACCGGGGAGCTGTTTTTT. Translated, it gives CSARPPQGGGTGELFF.

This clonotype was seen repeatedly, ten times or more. The CDR3 spells CASSSEGGGLFEQYF. The CDR3 DNA reads as TGTGCCAGCAGCTCCGAGGGGGGAGGGCTTTTCGAGCAGTACTTC. The genes are TRBV7-2 and TRBJ2-7; a weak D match, TRBD2 (7 bases). Trimming shortened V by 4 bases and J by 6 bases, and 19 bases separated the two germline ends. The V gene's germline CDR1 is SGHTA and CDR2 FQGNSA. This CDR3 contains 15 residues.

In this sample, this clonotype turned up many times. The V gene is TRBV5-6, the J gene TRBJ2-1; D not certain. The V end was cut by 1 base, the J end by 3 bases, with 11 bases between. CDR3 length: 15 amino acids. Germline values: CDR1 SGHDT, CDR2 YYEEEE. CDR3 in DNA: TGTGCCAGCAGCTTGTTTGTTAACGTCTACAATGAGCAGTTCTTC. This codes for CASSLFVNVYNEQFF.

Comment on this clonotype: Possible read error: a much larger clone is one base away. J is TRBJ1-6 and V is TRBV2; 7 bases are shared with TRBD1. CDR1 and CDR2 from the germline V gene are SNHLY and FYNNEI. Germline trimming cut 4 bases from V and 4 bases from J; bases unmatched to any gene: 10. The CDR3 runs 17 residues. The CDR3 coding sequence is TGTGCCAGCAGTGTCTTTAAAAGGGGGCTTTATAATTCACCCCTCCACTTT. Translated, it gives CASSVFKRGLYNSPLHF. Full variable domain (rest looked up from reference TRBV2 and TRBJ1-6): EPEVTQTPSHQVTQMGQEVILRCVPISNHLYFYWYRQILGQKVEFLVSFYNNEISEKSEIFDDQFSVERPDGSNFTLKIRSTKLEDSAMYFCASSVFKRGLYNSPLHFGNGTRLTVT.

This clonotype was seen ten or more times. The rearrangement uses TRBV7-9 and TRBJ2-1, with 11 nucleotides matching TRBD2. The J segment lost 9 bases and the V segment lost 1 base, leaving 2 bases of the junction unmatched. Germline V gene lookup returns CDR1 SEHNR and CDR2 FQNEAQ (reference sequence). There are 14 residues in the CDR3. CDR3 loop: CASSLGGLAAEQFF. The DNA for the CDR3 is TGTGCCAGCAGCTTAGGGGGACTAGCGGCTGAGCAGTTCTTC. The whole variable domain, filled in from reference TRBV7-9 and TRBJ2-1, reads DTGVSQNPRHKITKRGQNVTFRCDPISEHNRLYWYRQTLGQGPEFLTYFQNEAQLEKSRLLSDRFSAERPKGSFSTLEIQRTEQGDSAMYLCASSLGGLAAEQFFGPGTRLTVL.